These 3 T cell receptor beta chains share one sample of origin, sequenced in a study of cytomegalovirus exposure and HLA in healthy donors. Produced via immunoSEQ multiplex PCR; TCRdb's table is partial and in-frame only. The sample has roughly 190,000 clones, about 89% seen once. The sequenced material came from PBMCs. These receptors originate from a man under 40 in good health and CMV-seropositive.

CDR3 DNA sequence: TGTGCCAGCAGCTCCGGGACAGCCTCTGGCTACACCTTC. Protein sequence: CASSSGTASGYTF. The J gene is TRBJ1-2, the V gene TRBV9; 7 positions match TRBD1. V trimming: 4 bases; J trimming: 7 bases; junction bases outside the gene matches: 7. The germline V gene has CDR1 SGDLS and CDR2 YYNGEE. This CDR3 has 13 amino acids.

This clone was seen at least ten times. The V and J genes are TRBV6-4 and TRBJ2-1; 7 bases are a match to TRBD2. Germline loops: CDR1 MRHNA, CDR2 SNTAGT. This CDR3 region has 15 residues. V lost 0 bases, J lost 2 bases, and 1 base stayed unmatched. As DNA, the CDR3 is TGTGCCAGCAGTGACTCAGCGGGGACCTACAATGAGCAGTTCTTC. Translating gives CASSDSAGTYNEQFF.

The chain links TRBV27 to TRBJ2-3; D is undetermined. Trimming took 0 bases from V and 7 from J, leaving 11 bases between them. From germline, CDR1 is MNHEY and CDR2 SMNVEV (reference sequence). This CDR3 comprises 14 residues. The CDR3 sequence is CASSLSTLTYTQYF. Here the CDR3 DNA reads TGTGCCAGCAGTTTATCGACCCTAACGTATACGCAGTATTTT.